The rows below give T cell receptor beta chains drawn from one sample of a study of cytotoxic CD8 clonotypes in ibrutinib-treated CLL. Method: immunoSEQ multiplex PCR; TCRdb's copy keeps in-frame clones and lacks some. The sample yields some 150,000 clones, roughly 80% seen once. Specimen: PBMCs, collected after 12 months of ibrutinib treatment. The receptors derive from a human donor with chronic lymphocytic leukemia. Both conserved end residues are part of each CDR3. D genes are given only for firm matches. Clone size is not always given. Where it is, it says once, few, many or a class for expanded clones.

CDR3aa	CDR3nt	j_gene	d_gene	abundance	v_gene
CAWRDGANLNTEAFF	TGTGCCTGGAGGGATGGGGCCAACCTGAACACTGAAGCTTTCTTT	TRBJ1-1	.	.	TRBV30
CASSSREGRYNEQFF	TGTGCCAGCAGCTCGCGGGAGGGCCGCTACAATGAGCAGTTCTTC	TRBJ2-1	TRBD2	.	TRBV7-3
CASSLPGRLLGYEQYF	TGTGCCAGCAGCTTGCCAGGGAGGTTGCTGGGGTACGAGCAGTACTTC	TRBJ2-7	.	once	TRBV5-6
CASSTPGQGRSNEQFF	TGTGCCAGCAGTACACCCGGGCAGGGGAGGAGCAATGAGCAGTTCTTC	TRBJ2-1	.	.	TRBV28
CAISWTGRETQYF	TGTGCCATCAGTTGGACAGGGAGGGAGACCCAGTACTTC	TRBJ2-5	TRBD1	once	TRBV10-3
CSAGGQGAYEQYF	TGCAGCGCCGGGGGACAGGGAGCCTACGAGCAGTACTTC	TRBJ2-7	TRBD1	many	TRBV29-1
CASSLLQGSMSAFF	TGCGCCAGCAGCTTGCTTCAGGGTTCGATGTCAGCTTTCTTT	TRBJ1-1	.	few	TRBV5-1
CASRVEVPYEQYF	TGTGCCAGCAGAGTAGAGGTTCCGTACGAGCAGTACTTC	TRBJ2-7	.	.	TRBV28
CASSYRGYNEQFF	TGTGCCAGCAGCTACAGGGGTTACAATGAGCAGTTCTTC	TRBJ2-1	TRBD1	few	TRBV7-2
CASSPGQGVYEQYF	TGTGCCAGCTCACCCGGACAGGGGGTCTACGAGCAGTACTTC	TRBJ2-7	TRBD1	.	TRBV18
CASSLVAMNTEAFF	TGCGCCAGCAGCTTGGTGGCGATGAACACTGAAGCTTTCTTT	TRBJ1-1	.	once	TRBV5-1
CASDRETYSNQPQHF	TGTGCCAGCGACAGGGAGACTTATAGCAATCAGCCCCAGCATTTT	TRBJ1-5	TRBD1	.	TRBV6-1
CASSVGHHYEQYF	TGTGCCAGCAGCGTAGGACACCATTACGAGCAGTACTTC	TRBJ2-7	.	.	TRBV9
CASSFGANVLTF	TGTGCCAGCAGCTTTGGGGCCAACGTCCTGACTTTC	TRBJ2-6	.	.	TRBV5-6
CASSLPAGPYEQYF	TGTGCCAGCAGTTTACCCGCAGGCCCCTACGAGCAGTACTTC	TRBJ2-7	.	.	TRBV28
CASSIPGAQETQYF	TGTGCCAGTAGTATACCAGGGGCCCAAGAGACCCAGTACTTC	TRBJ2-5	.	once	TRBV19
CASSDGPAFPQHF	TGTGCCAGCAGTGATGGGCCAGCGTTTCCCCAGCATTTT	TRBJ1-5	.	.	TRBV2
CASSAGTSLTDTQYF	TGTGCCAGCAGCGCTGGGACTAGCCTCACAGATACGCAGTATTTT	TRBJ2-3	TRBD2	.	TRBV27
CASRAGQVQDTDTQYF	TGCGCCAGCAGGGCGGGACAGGTCCAAGACACAGATACGCAGTATTTT	TRBJ2-3	TRBD1	.	TRBV5-1
CASRLGCPRAPRIAGELFF	TGTGCAAGTCGCTTAGGATGCCCTCGGGCCCCCCGGATCGCCGGGGAGCTGTTTTTT	TRBJ2-2	.	.	TRBV12-2
CASSTPGGSQTQYF	TGTGCCAGCAGTACGCCCGGGGGATCGCAGACCCAGTACTTC	TRBJ2-5	.	.	TRBV28
CASSIGSDTEAFF	TGTGCCAGTAGTATTGGCTCGGACACTGAAGCTTTCTTT	TRBJ1-1	.	.	TRBV19
CASSIGPSPSTDTQYF	TGTGCCAGTAGTATAGGCCCCTCTCCTAGCACAGATACGCAGTATTTT	TRBJ2-3	.	.	TRBV19
CASSLGLAGVYEQYF	TGTGCCAGCAGTCTCGGACTAGCGGGAGTGTACGAGCAGTACTTC	TRBJ2-7	TRBD2	.	TRBV27
CASSWRGGRTEAFF	TGTGCCAGCAGTTGGAGGGGTGGTCGAACTGAAGCTTTCTTT	TRBJ1-1	.	few	TRBV6-5
CASSLTGASYEQYF	TGCGCCAGCAGCCTAACGGGAGCCTCCTACGAGCAGTACTTC	TRBJ2-7	.	few	TRBV5-1
CASSYGRGRTYEQYF	TGTGCCAGCAGCTATGGCAGGGGGCGAACCTACGAGCAGTACTTC	TRBJ2-7	TRBD1	.	TRBV5-8
CSVEDRHTEAFF	TGCAGCGTTGAAGACCGACACACTGAAGCTTTCTTT	TRBJ1-1	.	.	TRBV29-1
CASSLAIAGDTGELFF	TGTGCTAGCAGCTTAGCGATAGCGGGAGACACCGGGGAGCTGTTTTTT	TRBJ2-2	TRBD2	.	TRBV7-7
CATRGTGELFF	TGTGCCACCCGAGGCACCGGGGAGCTGTTTTTT	TRBJ2-2	.	many	TRBV10-3
CASSQGGGSNQPQHF	TGCGCCAGCAGCCAGGGTGGAGGTAGCAATCAGCCCCAGCATTTT	TRBJ1-5	.	.	TRBV4-1
CASRSGLAGVDTQYF	TGTGCCAGCAGGTCGGGACTAGCGGGGGTAGATACGCAGTATTTT	TRBJ2-3	TRBD2	few	TRBV7-9
CAGSSDRTREQYF	TGTGCCGGCAGCTCTGACAGGACTCGCGAGCAGTACTTC	TRBJ2-7	.	.	TRBV11-2
CASSLAGDTQYF	TGTGCCAGCAGTTTAGCGGGAGATACGCAGTATTTT	TRBJ2-3	TRBD2	few	TRBV2
CASSLGQGNTGELFF	TGCGCCAGCAGCTTGGGGCAGGGGAACACCGGGGAGCTGTTTTTT	TRBJ2-2	.	.	TRBV5-1
CASSPGTGRYGYTF	TGTGCCAGCAGCCCTGGGACAGGGAGGTATGGCTACACCTTC	TRBJ1-2	TRBD1	.	TRBV7-2
CASSLQASSYNSPLHF	TGTGCCAGCAGCTTGCAGGCCAGCTCCTATAATTCACCCCTCCACTTT	TRBJ1-6	.	.	TRBV7-8
CAISEPGTATYYEQYF	TGTGCCATCAGTGAGCCAGGGACAGCCACCTACTACGAGCAGTACTTC	TRBJ2-7	TRBD1	.	TRBV10-3
CATSTGTTWAETQYF	TGTGCCACCAGCACAGGGACTACCTGGGCGGAGACCCAGTACTTC	TRBJ2-5	TRBD2	many	TRBV15
CAIRRDGYEQYF	TGTGCCATCAGACGGGACGGCTACGAGCAGTACTTC	TRBJ2-7	.	once	TRBV10-3
CASNHLGGQGANPQHF	TGTGCCAGTAACCACCTCGGGGGACAGGGGGCGAATCCCCAGCATTTT	TRBJ1-5	TRBD1	.	TRBV19
CASTEGAEAFF	TGTGCCAGCACGGAAGGGGCTGAAGCTTTCTTT	TRBJ1-1	.	.	TRBV28
CARTATGALSGNTIYF	TGTGCCAGAACCGCGACAGGAGCCCTCTCTGGAAACACCATATATTTT	TRBJ1-3	.	few	TRBV5-3
CASSLRTGPYTDTQYF	TGTGCCAGCAGCTTGAGGACGGGACCTTACACAGATACGCAGTATTTT	TRBJ2-3	.	.	TRBV5-4